The present T cell receptor (beta chain) was sequenced within a study of blood T cell repertoires in COVID-19 (dated by TCRdb to about 2020). Describing the broader study: Samples covering the acute and convalescent phases of COVID-19 were provided by collaborators in the United States, Italy and Spain. The prospective study material was composed of cDNA or gDNA derived from T cells, B-cell-depleted T cells, or PBMCs. Deeply sampled blood TCRbeta repertoires from subjects exposed to, actively infected with, or recovered from COVID-19 were included in the dataset. A freely available public database, intended as a resource for researchers studying the immune response to SARS-CoV-2, is where the repertoires were released. The samples were drawn from the first 160 participants of the ongoing ImmuneRACE study and from roughly 1,300 subjects provided by 6 global collaborators. The sample metadata nearly always contained a de-identified subject ID, COVID-19 status, age in years and sex. HLA class I and class II types, where available, came from metadata supplied by the sample provider rather than from assay-based typing. On the study overall, not on this receptor specifically: Clinical and demographic metadata were provided uncurated, with the amount varying by source and participant.

Cut back by 2 bases and 8 bases, the V and J ends lie 13 bases apart. Taken from cysteine to phenylalanine, the CDR3 has 14 residues. Only the CDR3 region is kept as DNA, spanning 42 bases read in frame from base 1. CDR1 and CDR2 (LGHDT, YNNKEL) derive from the germline V gene (reference sequence). On this clone itself: Its antigen is still unknown. No base-level quality is on record; no much larger clone is a single base apart.

TCRbeta CDR3 regions were amplified from genomic DNA by means of the immunoSEQ Assay, a bias-controlled multiplex PCR. On the authors' methods: The number of nucleated cells in each sample was estimated from the amplification of reference gene primers within the assay. To quantify the absolute abundance of each unique TCRbeta CDR3 rearrangement, sequence reads were collapsed and filtered. For each sample, productive Simpson clonality was calculated by taking the square root of Simpson's diversity index across productive rearrangements. TCRdb carries this immuneACCESS record with in-frame sequences only. Its versions omit some clonotypes, under half of them owing to an unresolved V gene in the studies checked, with the rest unexplained. The DNA gave D and trimming, while V, J and clone size come from that table. This sample is represented by approximately 300,000 clones; 87% of them were singletons. The ten largest clones represent about 5.7% of the sample.

Enrolling through a virtual design, the prospective study's participants ranged in age from roughly 18 to 95 years and lived across 24 United States geographic areas. To assign participants to cohorts, the prospective study relied on clinical history that participants themselves reported in a screening survey and a study questionnaire. For ImmuneRACE Cohort 3, a participant was defined as recovered based on two consecutive negative NP/OP PCR tests, clearance by a healthcare professional, or resolution of symptoms. In the prospective study, whole blood, serum and a nasopharyngeal or oropharyngeal swab were collected from each participant by mobile phlebotomists. Over a roughly 2-month period, participants in the prospective study had the option of providing additional blood draws and questionnaires. Before DNA extraction, blood samples from the prospective study were shipped at room temperature or frozen.

The chain uses TRBV3-1 (or the pseudogene TRBV3-2) and TRBJ2-4; a tentative D match to TRBD2 spans 6 bases. The sequenced sample was PBMCs or T cells enriched from blood (not recorded which). This TCR derives from a woman in her twenties or thirties who had recovered from COVID-19. The CDR3 in this case is CASSQNAGGDIQYF. The DNA sequence is given as TGTGCCAGCAGCCAAAATGCCGGCGGGGACATTCAGTACTTC.